This T cell receptor beta chain was identified in a study of molecular identifiers for immune sequencing clone quantification. Libraries of naive CD8 T cells were made from about 20,000 to 1,000,000 sorted cells. They used 10%, 30% or 50% RNA. Each CDR3 protein gets one entry after TCRdb re-called the PCR reads with MiXCR. The sample yields about 640,000 distinct CDR3 sequences, roughly 21% seen once. Germline V gene data show CDR1 as SEHNR and CDR2 as FQNEAQ (reference sequence). This CDR3 spans 14 amino acids. The V gene end was trimmed by 8 bases and the J gene end by 0 bases; junction bases not matched to a gene: 5. This clonotype was seen repeatedly, ten times or more.

The chain carries TRBV7-9 and TRBJ1-1, with TRBD1 matching over 8 bases. The receptor was derived from a human donor in good health. Some libraries in this study had Jurkat cell RNA spiked in. The sequenced sample was naive CD8+ T cells from blood, with Jurkat cell RNA spiked in. Subset given: FACS-sorted CD8+CD4-CCR7+CD45RA+ naive T cells. CDR3 protein: CASGSTGVNTEAFF. The CDR3 DNA follows: TGTGCCAGCGGATCGACAGGGGTGAACACTGAAGCTTTCTTT.